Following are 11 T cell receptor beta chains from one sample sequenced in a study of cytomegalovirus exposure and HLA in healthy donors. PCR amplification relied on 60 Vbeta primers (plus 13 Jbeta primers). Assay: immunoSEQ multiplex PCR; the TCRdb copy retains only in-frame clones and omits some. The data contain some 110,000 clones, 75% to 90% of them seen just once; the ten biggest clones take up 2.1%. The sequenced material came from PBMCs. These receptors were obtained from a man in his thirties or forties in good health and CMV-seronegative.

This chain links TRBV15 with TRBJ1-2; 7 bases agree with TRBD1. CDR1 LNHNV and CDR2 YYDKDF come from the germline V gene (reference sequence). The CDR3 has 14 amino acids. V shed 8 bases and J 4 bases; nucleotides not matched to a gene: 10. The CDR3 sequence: CATAAGGFGYGYTF. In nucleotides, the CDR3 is TGTGCCACCGCAGCAGGGGGTTTTGGCTATGGCTACACCTTC.

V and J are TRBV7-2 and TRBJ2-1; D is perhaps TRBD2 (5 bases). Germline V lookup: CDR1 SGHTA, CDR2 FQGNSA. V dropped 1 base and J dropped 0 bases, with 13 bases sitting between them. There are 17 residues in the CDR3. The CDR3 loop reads CASSLELGLGSYNEQFF. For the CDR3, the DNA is TGTGCCAGCAGCTTAGAGCTTGGACTCGGCTCCTACAATGAGCAGTTCTTC.

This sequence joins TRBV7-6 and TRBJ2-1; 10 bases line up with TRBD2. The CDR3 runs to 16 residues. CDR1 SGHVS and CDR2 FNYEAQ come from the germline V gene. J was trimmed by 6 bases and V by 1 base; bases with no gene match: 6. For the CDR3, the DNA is TGTGCCAGCAGCTTAGGGGCAAGCGGGGGGGCCAATGAGCAGTTCTTC. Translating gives CASSLGASGGANEQFF.

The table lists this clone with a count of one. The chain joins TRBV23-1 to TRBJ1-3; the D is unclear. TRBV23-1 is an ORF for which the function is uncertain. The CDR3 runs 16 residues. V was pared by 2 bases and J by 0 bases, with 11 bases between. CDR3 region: CASSQGGAVSGNTIYF. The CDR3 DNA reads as TGCGCCAGCAGTCAAGGCGGTGCAGTCTCTGGAAACACCATATATTTT.

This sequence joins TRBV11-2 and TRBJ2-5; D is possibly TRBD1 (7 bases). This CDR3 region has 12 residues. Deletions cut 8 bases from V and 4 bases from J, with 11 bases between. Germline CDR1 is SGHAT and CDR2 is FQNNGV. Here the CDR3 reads CASGGGGETQYF. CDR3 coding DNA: TGTGCCAGCGGAGGGGGCGGAGAGACCCAGTACTTC.

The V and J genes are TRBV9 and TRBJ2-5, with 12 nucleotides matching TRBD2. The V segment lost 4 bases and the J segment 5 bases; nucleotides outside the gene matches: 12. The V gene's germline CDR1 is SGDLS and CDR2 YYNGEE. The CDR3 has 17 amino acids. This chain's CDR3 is CASSLSPLAGGLETQYF. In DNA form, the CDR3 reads TGTGCCAGCAGCCTGTCTCCTCTAGCGGGGGGGCTTGAGACCCAGTACTTC.

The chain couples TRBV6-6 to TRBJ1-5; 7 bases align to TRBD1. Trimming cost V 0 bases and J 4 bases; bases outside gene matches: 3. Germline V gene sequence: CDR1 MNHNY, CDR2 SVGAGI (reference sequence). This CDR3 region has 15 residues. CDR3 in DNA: TGTGCCAGCAGTTACTCGGCAGGGGGGAATCAGCCCCAGCATTTT. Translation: CASSYSAGGNQPQHF.

CDR3 in amino acids: CASNSDRVYNEQFF. In DNA form, the CDR3 reads TGTGCCAGCAACTCGGACAGGGTATACAATGAGCAGTTCTTC. This sequence joins TRBV2 and TRBJ2-1, with 8 bases identical to TRBD1. Germline loops: CDR1 SNHLY, CDR2 FYNNEI. The CDR3 has 14 residues. V trimming: 7 bases; J trimming: 4 bases; junction bases outside the gene matches: 6.

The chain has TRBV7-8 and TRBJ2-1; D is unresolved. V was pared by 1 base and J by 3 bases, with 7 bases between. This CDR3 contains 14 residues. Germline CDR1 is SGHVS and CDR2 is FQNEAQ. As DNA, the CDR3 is TGTGCCAGCAGCTTAGTACAGAACTACAATGAGCAGTTCTTC. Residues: CASSLVQNYNEQFF.

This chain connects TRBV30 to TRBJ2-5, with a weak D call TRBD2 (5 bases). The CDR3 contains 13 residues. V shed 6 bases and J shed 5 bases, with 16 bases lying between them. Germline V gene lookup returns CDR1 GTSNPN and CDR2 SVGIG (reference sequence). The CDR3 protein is CACLPRPGETQYF. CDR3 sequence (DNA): TGTGCCTGCCTCCCCAGGCCGGGGGAGACCCAGTACTTC.

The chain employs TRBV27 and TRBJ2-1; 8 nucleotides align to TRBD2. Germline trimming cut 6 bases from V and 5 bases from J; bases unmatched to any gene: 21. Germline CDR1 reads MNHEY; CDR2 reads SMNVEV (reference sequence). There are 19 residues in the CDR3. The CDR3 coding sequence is TGTGCCAGCAGACACTCAGCTCTACGGGAGGGGGAAATTGACAATGAGCAGTTCTTC. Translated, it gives CASRHSALREGEIDNEQFF.